These 32 T cell receptor beta chains came from one sample sequenced in a study of blood T cell repertoires in COVID-19. Using immunoSEQ multiplex PCR, the repertoire was profiled, and TCRdb retains in-frame clones only, with some absent. Of more than 450,000 clones in the sample, about nine tenths were seen once. Sequencing was performed on PBMCs or T cells enriched from blood (not recorded which). The receptors come from a woman under 30 who had recovered from COVID-19.

V gene TRBV30 combines with J gene TRBJ1-5; D possibly corresponds to TRBD1 (6 bases). The CDR3 runs 15 residues. Trimming removed 0 bases at V and 0 bases at J, with 9 bases between. CDR1 is GTSNPN and CDR2 is SVGIG in the germline V gene (reference sequence). In DNA form, the CDR3 reads TGTGCCTGGAGTGTAAAGGGGGATAGCAATCAGCCCCAGCATTTT. This sequence encodes CAWSVKGDSNQPQHF.

The chain is built from TRBV19 and TRBJ1-1; D unresolved. CDR3 size: 15 residues. Germline V gene sequence: CDR1 LNHDA, CDR2 SQIVND (reference sequence). Trimming removed 1 base at V and 1 base at J, with 10 bases between. The CDR3 coding sequence is TGTGCCAGTAGTATAGGAGGAAGGCCGAACACTGAAGCTTTCTTT. As protein: CASSIGGRPNTEAFF. Combining the CDR3 with reference TRBV19 and TRBJ1-1 gives the whole variable domain DGGITQSPKYLFRKEGQNVTLSCEQNLNHDAMYWYRQDPGQGLRLIYYSQIVNDFQKGDIAEGYSVSREKKESFPLTVTSAQKNPTAFYLCASSIGGRPNTEAFFGQGTRLTVV.

V and J are TRBV27 and TRBJ1-6, with 7 bases fitting TRBD1. Germline V CDR1 and CDR2: MNHEY, SMNVEV (reference sequence). Trimming at V came to 0 bases and at J to 8 bases, leaving 4 bases not matched to a gene. The CDR3 sequence is 15 residues long. CDR3 region: CASSLSGTAYSPLHF. CDR3 nucleotide sequence: TGTGCCAGCAGTTTATCCGGGACAGCCTATTCACCCCTCCACTTT.

This clone has just a few counts. This chain connects TRBV6-6 to TRBJ1-5; D unresolved. The CDR3 consists of 13 residues. CDR1 is MNHNY and CDR2 is SVGAGI in the germline V gene (reference sequence). V was cut by 10 bases and J by 2 bases, with 12 bases left in between. CDR3 in DNA: TGTGCCACACACATAAATCGCAATCAGCCCCAGCATTTT. It encodes CATHINRNQPQHF.

V usage is TRBV18 and J usage is TRBJ1-2; D gene ambiguous. Trimming cost V 3 bases and J 4 bases, with 15 bases left between them. Looked up from germline, CDR1 is KGHSH and CDR2 is LQKENI. The CDR3 covers 15 residues. In nucleotides, the CDR3 is TGTGCCAGCTCACCTTCCGCGCAGGATATCTATGGCTACACCTTC. It codes for CASSPSAQDIYGYTF.

V is TRBV6-5 and J is TRBJ1-6; D possibly corresponds to TRBD1 (6 bases). Trimming stripped 7 bases from V and 7 bases from J, with 17 bases between. The CDR3 runs 15 residues. Germline V lookup: CDR1 MNHEY, CDR2 SVGAGI. The CDR3 sequence is CASTPQGRENSPLHF. The CDR3 region has the DNA TGTGCCAGCACCCCACAGGGAAGGGAAAATTCACCCCTCCACTTT.

The chain uses TRBV10-2 and TRBJ1-6, with unresolved D. The CDR3 has 16 amino acids. Per germline, CDR1 WSHSY and CDR2 SAAADI. The V gene lost 3 bases and the J gene lost 9 bases, with 18 bases spanning the gap. This CDR3 is CASSETRGVGSSPLHF. For the CDR3, the DNA is TGCGCCAGCAGTGAAACCCGCGGGGTTGGGTCTTCACCCCTCCACTTT.

The chain uses TRBV23-1 and TRBJ2-7, with D possibly matching TRBD2 (5 bases). TRBV23-1 is treated as an ORF (open reading frame) with a function not yet certain. The V gene lost 3 bases and the J gene lost 2 bases, with 17 bases spanning the gap. The CDR3 is made up of 16 amino acids. The CDR3 spells CASSHRDPGSTYEQYF. In DNA, the CDR3 is TGCGCCAGCAGTCACCGGGATCCGGGTTCCACCTACGAGCAGTACTTC.

The DNA for the CDR3 is TGTGCCAGCAGCCCGCGGACAGGGGTGGGCTATGGCTACACCTTC. It is translated as CASSPRTGVGYGYTF. The chain joins TRBV5-6 to TRBJ1-2; TRBD1 aligns across 9 bases. Trimming took 4 bases from V and 4 from J; bases not matched to a gene: 8. In germline, CDR1 is SGHDT, CDR2 YYEEEE. The length of the CDR3 is 15 residues.

The J gene is TRBJ2-4, the V gene TRBV3-1 (or the pseudogene TRBV3-2); 10 bases fit TRBD2. CDR1 LGHDT and CDR2 YNNKEL come from the germline V gene (reference sequence). This CDR3 contains 14 residues. V lost 6 bases and J lost 8; bases outside the gene matches: 7. The CDR3 region has the DNA TGTGCCAGCAGTACCAGCGGGGGGGCCTACATTCAGTACTTC. Amino acids: CASSTSGGAYIQYF.

This chain connects TRBV5-1 to TRBJ1-1, with D maybe TRBD1 (5 bases). Trimming shortened V by 4 bases and J by 1 base, and 11 bases separated the two germline ends. Germline V lookup: CDR1 SGHRS, CDR2 YFSETQ. The CDR3 totals 14 residues. CDR3 residues: CASSEDNPNTEAFF. The CDR3 region has the DNA TGCGCCAGCAGCGAGGACAATCCGAACACTGAAGCTTTCTTT.

The CDR3 is CASRREVGEKLFF. CDR3 nucleotide sequence: TGTGCCAGCCGGCGGGAGGTGGGAGAAAAACTGTTTTTT. The gene calls are TRBV2 and TRBJ1-4; no definite D call. The CDR3 has 13 amino acids. V dropped 8 bases and J dropped 8 bases, with 15 bases sitting between them. Per germline, CDR1 SNHLY and CDR2 FYNNEI.

This clone was seen a single time. The chain combines TRBV28 with TRBJ2-3; the match to TRBD1 covers 10 bases. CDR3 size: 15 residues. CDR1 and CDR2 from the germline V gene are MDHEN and SYDVKM. Trimming took 6 bases from V and 3 from J; bases not matched to a gene: 6. The CDR3: CASSSGQGLTDTQYF. CDR3 nucleotides: TGTGCCAGCAGCTCGGGACAGGGGCTAACAGATACGCAGTATTTT.

The chain joins TRBV5-6 to TRBJ1-2, with no clear D. The CDR3 loop spans 13 amino acids. Trimming removed 0 bases at V and 10 bases at J, with 13 bases between. Germline assignment: CDR1 SGHDT and CDR2 YYEEEE. CDR3 sequence (DNA): TGTGCCAGCAGCTTGGACCGGAACGGAGCCTACACCTTC. Its protein is CASSLDRNGAYTF.

V usage is TRBV4-1 and J usage is TRBJ2-1; 10 nucleotides line up with TRBD2. The CDR3 covers 19 residues. In germline, CDR1 is MGHRA, CDR2 YSYEKL. The ends lost 1 base at V and 0 bases at J; junction bases unmatched: 9. DNA of the CDR3: TGCGCCAGCAGCCAAGGGGCCCTAGCGGGGGTTCACTCCTACAATGAGCAGTTCTTC. This codes for CASSQGALAGVHSYNEQFF.

The chain carries TRBV10-3 and TRBJ1-2; 7 bases align to TRBD1. In germline, CDR1 is ENHRY, CDR2 SYGVKD. The CDR3 runs to 14 residues. With V trimmed by 6 bases and J by 3 bases, 7 bases remained unmatched. In DNA, the CDR3 is TGTGCCATCAGGGTTACTACAGGGGACTATGGCTACACCTTC. This translates into CAIRVTTGDYGYTF.

The chain recombines TRBV5-1 with TRBJ2-2, with D unresolved. V lost 4 bases and J lost 2, with 12 bases in between. The CDR3 totals 15 residues. CDR1 is SGHRS, CDR2 YFSETQ, per germline. The CDR3 bases are TGCGCCAGCAGCCCGCGAACGGGTAACACCGGGGAGCTGTTTTTT. This encodes CASSPRTGNTGELFF.

The rearrangement uses TRBV5-8 and TRBJ2-5, with 8 positions matching TRBD1. Germline V lookup: CDR1 SGHTS, CDR2 YDEGEE. The CDR3 loop spans 17 amino acids. Trimming cost V 2 bases and J 0 bases; bases outside gene matches: 9. In DNA form, the CDR3 reads TGTGCCAGCAGCTTACGATACGGGACAGGTTACCAAGAGACCCAGTACTTC. It encodes CASSLRYGTGYQETQYF.

The DNA for the CDR3 is TGCGCCAGCAGTGGAGGTCCGGAGGTGGGCTACACCTTC. Its translation is CASSGGPEVGYTF. The chain couples TRBV10-2 to TRBJ1-2; D not certain. This CDR3 spans 13 amino acids. Per germline, CDR1 WSHSY and CDR2 SAAADI. Between the trimmed V and J ends, which lost 4 bases and 8 bases, there was a span of 14 bases.

This clone was counted once. The chain uses TRBV12-3 or TRBV12-4 and TRBJ2-2, with 9 bases fitting TRBD1. The CDR3 covers 13 residues. The CDR3 protein is CGGGQGNTGELFF. The CDR3 region has the DNA TGTGGGGGGGGACAGGGGAACACCGGGGAGCTGTTTTTT.

The chain has TRBV5-1 and TRBJ2-3; TRBD2 might be the D (6 bases). Germline assignment: CDR1 SGHRS and CDR2 YFSETQ. This CDR3 spans 16 amino acids. Trimming left V 0 bases short and J 4 bases short, with 15 bases between. DNA of the CDR3: TGCGCCAGCAGCTTGGGGGCGGGATCCGTAGCAGATACGCAGTATTTT. Translating gives CASSLGAGSVADTQYF.

The chain is built from TRBV19 and TRBJ1-5; D is uncertain. Germline CDR1 and CDR2: LNHDA and SQIVND (reference sequence). The CDR3 has 12 residues. V was clipped by 3 bases and J by 7 bases, with 7 bases between them. The CDR3: CASSIAGQPQHF. CDR3 sequence (DNA): TGTGCCAGTAGTATTGCAGGACAGCCCCAGCATTTT.

The chain couples TRBV5-4 to TRBJ1-1; maybe TRBD1 (5 bases). Germline CDR1 reads SGHNT; CDR2 reads YYREEE (reference sequence). CDR3 length equals 17 residues. V was shortened by 0 bases and J by 0 bases, with 15 bases between the two germline ends. The CDR3 reads CASSLDRGRVVNTEAFF. DNA for the CDR3: TGTGCCAGCAGCTTGGACCGTGGCAGGGTGGTGAACACTGAAGCTTTCTTT.

The rearrangement uses TRBV27 and TRBJ1-1, with 8 bases fitting TRBD1. V lost 4 bases and J lost 6; bases outside the gene matches: 7. The germline V gene encodes CDR1 MNHEY and CDR2 SMNVEV (reference sequence). CDR3 length: 14 amino acids. The CDR3 loop reads CASSSRTGFPEAFF. The DNA for the CDR3 is TGTGCCAGCAGTTCGCGGACAGGGTTCCCTGAAGCTTTCTTT.

This chain connects TRBV15 to TRBJ2-7; 9 nucleotides match TRBD1. Germline values: CDR1 LNHNV, CDR2 YYDKDF (reference sequence). This CDR3 contains 16 residues. V gave up 5 bases and J gave up 6 bases; unmatched junction bases: 14. This chain's CDR3 is CATSFSLTGGLFEQYF. The CDR3, as DNA: TGTGCCACCAGCTTTAGTCTGACAGGGGGGTTGTTCGAGCAGTACTTC. The variable domain in full, completed from reference TRBV15 and TRBJ2-7, reads DAMVIQNPRYQVTQFGKPVTLSCSQTLNHNVMYWYQQKSSQAPKLLFHYYDKDFNNEADTPDNFQSRRPNTSFCFLDIRSPGLGDTAMYLCATSFSLTGGLFEQYFGPGTRLTVT.

The rearrangement joins TRBV28 to TRBJ2-2, with TRBD2 identical over 10 bases. Germline-derived CDR1 and CDR2 are MDHEN and SYDVKM. With 6 bases clipped from V and 5 bases from J, the junction kept 15 bases outside the gene matches. CDR3 length: 18 amino acids. CDR3 nucleotides: TGTGCCAGCAGACTCCATACTATTACTAGCGGGGATACCGGGGAGCTGTTTTTT. Amino acid sequence: CASRLHTITSGDTGELFF.

This chain connects TRBV30 to TRBJ1-2; 9 bases line up with TRBD1. The CDR3 consists of 14 residues. V shed 2 bases and J 7 bases; nucleotides not matched to a gene: 8. The germline V gene encodes CDR1 GTSNPN and CDR2 SVGIG (reference sequence). CDR3 DNA: TGTGCCTGGAGTCCGGGACAGGGAACGGGTGGCTACACCTTC. It codes for CAWSPGQGTGGYTF.

The V and J genes are TRBV19 and TRBJ2-5, with TRBD2 matching 7 bases. Germline CDR1 and CDR2: LNHDA and SQIVND (reference sequence). V was clipped by 5 bases and J by 4 bases; unmatched bases: 7. The CDR3 is 14 amino acids. CDR3 sequence (DNA): TGTGCCAGTAGTTGGACTAGTAGGTCAGAGACCCAGTACTTC. This translates into CASSWTSRSETQYF.

V gene TRBV4-2 combines with J gene TRBJ1-1; D call uncertain. The CDR3 is 14 residues long. V dropped 1 base and J dropped 2 bases, with 8 bases sitting between them. From germline, CDR1 is LGHNA and CDR2 YNFKEQ. The CDR3 nucleotides read TGTGCCAGCAGCCAAGGAGGCAGCAACACTGAAGCTTTCTTT. Its translation: CASSQGGSNTEAFF.

The chain has TRBV9 and TRBJ1-6, with TRBD1 as a possible D gene (5 bases). This CDR3 has 12 residues. The germline V gene has CDR1 SGDLS and CDR2 YYNGEE. Between the trimmed V and J ends, which lost 5 bases and 7 bases, there was a span of 7 bases. CDR3 region: CASSAGNSPLHF. The CDR3 DNA reads TGTGCCAGCAGTGCAGGGAATTCACCCCTCCACTTT.

J is TRBJ1-2 and V is TRBV7-2, with D perhaps matching TRBD1 (5 bases). V was clipped by 7 bases and J by 4 bases, with 16 bases between them. Germline CDR1 reads SGHTA; CDR2 reads FQGNSA. The CDR3 consists of 14 residues. The CDR3 DNA sequence: TGTGCCAGCACCCCTGTGGGGGGAAGCTATGGCTACACCTTC. Encoded protein: CASTPVGGSYGYTF.

The chain couples TRBV1 to TRBJ1-2; the D call TRBD1 from the table was never checked on the DNA. TRBV1 is tagged as a pseudogene. The CDR3 runs 16 residues. The CDR3 DNA follows: TGCACCAGCAGCCAAGTAGAGCAAAACAGCTATGTGGGCTACACCTTC. Its protein is CTSSQVEQNSYVGYTF.